One and the same sample provided the 11 T cell receptor beta chains below, sequenced in a study of OX40 agonist ivuxolimab in advanced cancers. The data were produced by immunoSEQ multiplex PCR, yet TCRdb's version contains in-frame clones alone and is incomplete. The table lists tens of thousands of clones, 82% of them singletons, with about 11% in the top ten. Specimen: CD4+ or CD8+ T cells sorted from blood, collected in a trial of the OX40 agonist ivuxolimab. Source of these receptors: an adult with an advanced solid tumor such as melanoma, head and neck, liver or kidney cancer.

The gene calls are TRBV11-2 and TRBJ1-5; D possibly corresponds to TRBD1 (6 bases). Germline assignment: CDR1 SGHAT and CDR2 FQNNGV. The CDR3 consists of 13 residues. V lost 4 bases and J lost 5, with 9 bases in between. The DNA of the CDR3 is TGTGCCAGCAGCTCCGACAGGCATCAGCCCCAGCATTTT. Residues: CASSSDRHQPQHF.

V usage is TRBV6-1 and J usage is TRBJ1-5; D unclear. The CDR3 has 14 amino acids. Germline CDR1 MNHNS, CDR2 SASEGT. V lost 6 bases, J lost 5 bases, and 14 bases lay in between. CDR3 in DNA: TGTGCCAGCAGGGCGAGAGGGAAGGATCAGCCCCAGCATTTT. Translating gives CASRARGKDQPQHF.

This chain links TRBV7-8 with TRBJ1-1, with 7 bases identical to TRBD1. Germline CDR1 is SGHVS and CDR2 is FQNEAQ. The junction had 4 bases not matched to a gene; V was cut back by 5 bases and J by 10 bases. The CDR3 length is 11 residues. CDR3: CASSPRDRAFF. DNA of the CDR3: TGTGCCAGCAGCCCCCGGGACAGAGCTTTCTTT.

The rearrangement joins TRBV27 to TRBJ2-3; 8 bases agree with TRBD2. CDR3 size: 16 residues. With V trimmed by 6 bases and J by 3 bases, 11 bases remained unmatched. Germline V lookup: CDR1 MNHEY, CDR2 SMNVEV (reference sequence). This CDR3 is CASRRIAGGGTDTQYF. The CDR3, as DNA: TGTGCCAGCAGACGGATTGCGGGGGGCGGGACAGATACGCAGTATTTT.

The V and J genes are TRBV6-5 and TRBJ2-1, with TRBD2 identical over 11 bases. The CDR3 spans 15 residues. In germline, CDR1 is MNHEY, CDR2 SVGAGI. V shed 6 bases, J shed 4 bases, and the junction held 5 bases outside the gene matches. The DNA of the CDR3 is TGTGCCAGCAGGGACGGGACTAGCGGTTACAATGAGCAGTTCTTC. Its translation: CASRDGTSGYNEQFF.

The chain carries TRBV5-4 and TRBJ1-4, with TRBD1 matching over 8 bases. J gave up 7 bases and V 3 bases, and 11 bases lay outside the gene matches. The CDR3 sequence is 16 residues long. CDR1 is SGHNT, CDR2 YYREEE, per germline (reference sequence). The CDR3 is CASSSDRAREVEKLFF. As DNA, the CDR3 is TGTGCCAGCAGCTCGGACAGGGCACGCGAGGTTGAAAAACTGTTTTTT.

The chain combines TRBV19 with TRBJ1-2, with D maybe TRBD1 (6 bases). The CDR3 extends over 13 amino acids. V lost 5 bases, J lost 5 bases, and 12 bases lay in between. Per germline, CDR1 LNHDA and CDR2 SQIVND (reference sequence). CDR3 loop: CASSGTGIYGYTF. Here the CDR3 DNA reads TGTGCCAGTAGTGGTACAGGGATTTATGGCTACACCTTC.

This clone came up a few times. The rearrangement links TRBV12-5 to TRBJ2-2; 7 bases fit TRBD1. Germline-derived CDR1 and CDR2 are LGHNT and FRNRAP. The CDR3 consists of 18 residues. J was trimmed by 0 bases and V by 0 bases; bases with no gene match: 7. DNA for the CDR3: TGTGCTAGTGGTTTGGTAAGAGACGGACAGGCGAACACCGGGGAGCTGTTTTTT. Protein product: CASGLVRDGQANTGELFF.

The chain employs TRBV4-3 and TRBJ2-3; TRBD2 matches 12 bases. From germline, CDR1 is LGHNA and CDR2 YSLEER. The V segment lost 0 bases and the J segment 6 bases; nucleotides outside the gene matches: 7. This CDR3 is built from 17 residues. The CDR3 loop is CASSQDQTSGSSDTQYF. CDR3 sequence (DNA): TGCGCCAGCAGCCAAGACCAGACTAGCGGGAGTTCCGATACGCAGTATTTT.

This clone has a single count. This chain joins TRBV9 and TRBJ1-5, with 7 bases matching TRBD1. The J segment lost 1 base and the V segment lost 0 bases, leaving 1 base of the junction unmatched. Germline loops: CDR1 SGDLS, CDR2 YYNGEE. The CDR3 has 15 residues. The CDR3 protein is CASSVGQGSNQPQHF. The CDR3 bases are TGTGCCAGCAGCGTAGGACAGGGAAGCAATCAGCCCCAGCATTTT.

The rearrangement joins TRBV28 to TRBJ1-2, with D maybe TRBD1 (5 bases). The CDR3 loop spans 14 amino acids. Germline assignment: CDR1 MDHEN and CDR2 SYDVKM. V was pared by 8 bases and J by 2 bases, with 15 bases between. Written as DNA, the CDR3 is TGTGCCAGCCAGGCCGGGGGTGCAAACTATGGCTACACCTTC. This sequence encodes CASQAGGANYGYTF.